The clone carrying this T cell receptor (beta chain) was recorded at least ten times. Its antigen is not identified. The data originate from a study of identical twins. General observations from the study: Insertions ran lower in abundant cord blood beta clonotypes, though not in memory repertoires. Sharing of beta out-of-frame sequences by twins showed a weaker excess. The same donors were not followed; conclusions instead depended on cross-sectional statistical analysis.

Unique molecular identifiers were present on the cDNA, which also gained a universal primer site by template switching. TCRdb analysed the 5' RACE reads with MiXCR anew, one entry per CDR3 protein. The repertoire holds fewer than 800,000 distinct CDR3 sequences, about 7.1% seen once, with 1.6% in the top ten. Germline values: CDR1 SGHRS, CDR2 YFSETQ. Trimming stripped 4 bases from V and 4 bases from J, with 13 bases between. This CDR3 is 14 amino acids long. These data were also reused for a study on yellow fever vaccine responses in identical twins.

The clonotype originates from a woman aged 18-30 years in good health. The chain joins TRBV5-1 to TRBJ2-3; D is unclear. Sequenced material: PBMCs. CDR3 protein: CASSPGHESDTQYF. The CDR3 region has the DNA TGCGCCAGCAGCCCCGGGCATGAGTCAGATACGCAGTATTTT.